This is a list of T cell receptor beta chains from one sample in a study of cytomegalovirus exposure and HLA in healthy donors. The repertoire was sequenced with immunoSEQ multiplex PCR; TCRdb's copy has only in-frame clones and lacks some. This sample carries roughly 100,000 clones, more than 60% of them seen once, and the ten largest clones take about 5.3%. Material for sequencing was PBMCs. These receptors were collected from a male donor in good health and CMV-seronegative. Each CDR3 is given with its conserved first and last residue. D genes are given only for firm matches. A clone size is listed for some rows: how often the clone was seen (once, few, many), or a class if it is expanded.

j_call	clone_size	d_call	v_call	cdr3_aa	cdr3_nt
TRBJ2-1	.	.	TRBV11-2	CASSLLAPEQFF	TGTGCCAGCAGCTTATTAGCGCCAGAGCAGTTCTTC
TRBJ2-2	.	TRBD1	TRBV11-3	CATRGDRTNTGELFF	TGTGCCACCCGAGGGGACAGGACGAACACCGGGGAGCTGTTTTTT
TRBJ2-7	once	.	TRBV2	CATSGASEQYF	TGTGCCACCTCTGGTGCGAGTGAGCAGTACTTC
TRBJ1-2	.	.	TRBV5-4	CASSLRTARYGYTF	TGTGCCAGCAGCTTGCGGACAGCCAGATATGGCTACACCTTC
TRBJ2-2	few	TRBD1	TRBV2	CASSVLTGVGELFF	TGTGCCAGCAGTGTATTAACAGGGGTCGGGGAGCTGTTTTTT
TRBJ2-3	.	.	TRBV29-1	CSVVGAGDTDTQYF	TGCAGCGTTGTGGGGGCGGGTGATACAGATACGCAGTATTTT
TRBJ2-3	few	TRBD2	TRBV7-9	CSSSLTIAGSTDTQYF	TGTTCCAGCAGCTTAACAATAGCGGGAAGCACAGATACGCAGTATTTT
TRBJ1-1	few	.	TRBV6-5	CASKQWRRNTEAFF	TGTGCCAGCAAGCAATGGCGGAGAAACACTGAAGCTTTCTTT
TRBJ2-7	once	TRBD2	TRBV7-3	CASSARTSGKDEQYF	TGTGCCAGCAGCGCTCGGACTAGCGGGAAGGACGAGCAGTACTTC
TRBJ2-6	.	TRBD2	TRBV27	CASSLGPRGGGANVLTF	TGTGCCAGCAGTTTAGGGCCTCGCGGGGGTGGGGCCAACGTCCTGACTTTC
TRBJ2-3	.	TRBD2	TRBV9	CASSASGRANGDTQYF	TGTGCCAGCAGCGCGAGCGGGAGGGCCAACGGAGATACGCAGTATTTT
TRBJ2-3	.	TRBD2	TRBV7-3	CASSKTSENTDTQYF	TGTGCCAGCAGCAAGACTAGCGAAAACACAGATACGCAGTATTTT
TRBJ2-7	few	.	TRBV28	CASREGSSYEQYF	TGTGCCAGCAGAGAGGGTAGCTCCTACGAGCAGTACTTC
TRBJ1-2	.	.	TRBV30	CAWTGGGWTYGYTF	TGTGCCTGGACCGGGGGAGGGTGGACTTATGGCTACACCTTC
TRBJ2-3	.	TRBD2	TRBV11-3	CASSLESNRREGPYTQYF	TGTGCCAGCAGCTTAGAAAGTAATAGGCGGGAGGGCCCATATACGCAGTATTTT
TRBJ2-1	.	TRBD2	TRBV29-1	CSVGMAGGDNEQFF	TGCAGCGTTGGAATGGCGGGAGGCGACAATGAGCAGTTCTTC
TRBJ1-2	.	TRBD1	TRBV28	CASTKSGTGSFYGYTF	TGTGCCAGCACCAAAAGTGGGACAGGCTCTTTCTATGGCTACACCTTC
TRBJ2-3	.	.	TRBV9	CASSVVGDTQYF	TGTGCCAGCAGCGTAGTCGGGGATACGCAGTATTTT
TRBJ1-2	.	.	TRBV10-1	CASSEGLEYGYTF	TGCGCCAGCAGTGAAGGACTTGAGTATGGCTACACCTTC
TRBJ1-1	few	.	TRBV7-9	CASSFTVNTEAFF	TGTGCCAGCAGCTTCACGGTGAACACTGAAGCTTTCTTT
TRBJ2-2	.	.	TRBV4-3	CASSQVPGFSGELFF	TGCGCCAGCAGCCAAGTTCCGGGGTTTAGCGGGGAGCTGTTTTTT
TRBJ2-5	.	.	TRBV13	CASSPSRRLVRETQYF	TGTGCCAGCAGCCCCTCCCGCCGACTAGTCCGTGAGACCCAGTACTTC
TRBJ2-7	.	.	TRBV7-2	CASSLQGSPYEQYF	TGTGCCAGCAGCTTACAGGGTAGTCCCTACGAGCAGTACTTC
TRBJ2-7	.	TRBD1	TRBV28	CASSSTDRARYEQYF	TGTGCCAGCAGTTCTACCGACAGGGCCAGGTACGAGCAGTACTTC
TRBJ1-1	.	TRBD1	TRBV5-1	CASSLDRVRAFF	TGCGCCAGCAGCTTAGACAGGGTTCGAGCTTTCTTT
TRBJ1-1	.	TRBD1	TRBV30	CAWSTGTGNTEAFF	TGTGCCTGGAGTACAGGGACAGGAAACACTGAAGCTTTCTTT
TRBJ2-7	.	.	TRBV28	CASSFGPGRGASYEQYF	TGTGCCAGCAGTTTTGGCCCCGGAAGGGGTGCTTCCTACGAGCAGTACTTC
TRBJ2-3	.	TRBD2	TRBV19	CASSIWSGLAGAFTDTQYF	TGTGCCAGTAGTATATGGTCGGGACTAGCGGGGGCGTTCACAGATACGCAGTATTTT
TRBJ1-5	.	.	TRBV4-2	CASSPLLGARGNQPQHF	TGTGCCAGCAGCCCTCTCCTAGGGGCTAGGGGCAATCAGCCCCAGCATTTT
TRBJ2-7	.	.	TRBV27	CASSPSSALATLGEQYF	TGTGCCAGCAGTCCCTCCTCAGCCCTAGCGACTCTTGGCGAGCAGTACTTC
TRBJ1-2	.	.	TRBV7-2	CASSLDRGSYGYTF	TGTGCCAGCAGCTTAGATCGAGGGTCCTATGGCTACACCTTC
TRBJ2-7	.	.	TRBV6-1	CASRLGYEQYF	TGTGCCAGCAGACTCGGGTACGAGCAGTACTTC
TRBJ2-5	.	TRBD2	TRBV11-1	CASSPRRGLHQETQYF	TGTGCCAGCAGCCCCAGAAGGGGACTACACCAAGAGACCCAGTACTTC
TRBJ2-5	.	TRBD2	TRBV9	CASSPTGGPETQYF	TGTGCCAGCAGCCCCACGGGAGGGCCGGAGACCCAGTACTTC
TRBJ2-7	once	TRBD2	TRBV28	CASRGLAESYEQYF	TGTGCCAGCAGAGGACTAGCGGAGTCCTACGAGCAGTACTTC
TRBJ1-5	.	.	TRBV19	CASRAISNQPQHF	TGTGCCAGTAGGGCCATTAGCAATCAGCCCCAGCATTTT
TRBJ2-1	.	TRBD2	TRBV7-9	CASSLPGGLGDEQFF	TGTGCCAGCAGCTTACCGGGAGGTCTAGGGGATGAGCAGTTCTTC
TRBJ2-7	.	.	TRBV6-1	CASSDNRPYEQYF	TGTGCCAGCAGTGACAACAGGCCCTACGAGCAGTACTTC
TRBJ2-3	.	.	TRBV28	CASRAQGTDTQYF	TGTGCCAGCAGGGCCCAGGGCACAGATACGCAGTATTTT
TRBJ1-2	.	.	TRBV19	CASSMLANYGYTF	TGTGCCAGTAGTATGTTAGCTAACTATGGCTACACCTTC
TRBJ2-1	.	.	TRBV30	CAWSVLERNEQFF	TGTGCCTGGAGTGTACTTGAGAGGAATGAGCAGTTCTTC
TRBJ2-1	.	TRBD2	TRBV4-1	CASTSGSYNEQFF	TGCGCCAGCACTAGCGGCTCCTACAATGAGCAGTTCTTC
TRBJ1-4	.	TRBD1	TRBV6-5	CASSGQGQLNEKLFF	TGTGCCAGCAGTGGACAGGGACAGCTTAATGAAAAACTGTTTTTT
TRBJ1-2	.	.	TRBV5-4	CASSAGQHYGYTF	TGTGCCAGCAGCGCCGGACAGCACTATGGCTACACCTTC
TRBJ2-6	.	.	TRBV5-4	CASSLAGAGANVLTF	TGTGCCAGCAGCTTGGCAGGGGCTGGGGCCAACGTCCTGACTTTC
TRBJ1-2	.	.	TRBV5-6	CASSFGRALYGYTF	TGTGCCAGCAGCTTCGGCAGGGCGTTATATGGCTACACCTTC
TRBJ2-5	.	.	TRBV12-5	CASGRSGAQETQYF	TGTGCTAGTGGGCGCTCAGGGGCCCAAGAGACCCAGTACTTC
TRBJ2-3	.	TRBD2	TRBV14	CASSQEPLAGDFTDTQYF	TGTGCCAGCAGCCAAGAACCGCTGGCGGGAGACTTCACAGATACGCAGTATTTT
TRBJ2-5	.	TRBD1	TRBV27	CASKQLARRGRETQYF	TGTGCCAGCAAACAACTCGCGCGTAGGGGGCGAGAGACCCAGTACTTC